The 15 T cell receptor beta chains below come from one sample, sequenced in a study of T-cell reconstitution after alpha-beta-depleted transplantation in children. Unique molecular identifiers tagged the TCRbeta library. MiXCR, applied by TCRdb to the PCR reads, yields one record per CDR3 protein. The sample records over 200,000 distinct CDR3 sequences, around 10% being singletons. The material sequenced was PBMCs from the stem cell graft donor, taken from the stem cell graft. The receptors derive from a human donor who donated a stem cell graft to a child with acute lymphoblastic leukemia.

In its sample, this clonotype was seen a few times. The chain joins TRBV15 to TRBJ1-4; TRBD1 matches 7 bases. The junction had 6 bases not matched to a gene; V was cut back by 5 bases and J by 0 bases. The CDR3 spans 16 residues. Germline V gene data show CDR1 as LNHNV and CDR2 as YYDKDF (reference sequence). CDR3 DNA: TGTGCCACCAGCCGACGACAGGGTCCAACTAATGAAAAACTGTTTTTT. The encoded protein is CATSRRQGPTNEKLFF.

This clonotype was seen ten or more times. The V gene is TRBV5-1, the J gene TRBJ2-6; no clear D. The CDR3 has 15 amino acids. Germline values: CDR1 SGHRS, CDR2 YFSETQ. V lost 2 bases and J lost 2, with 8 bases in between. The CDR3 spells CASSLRVTGANVLTF. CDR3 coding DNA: TGCGCCAGCAGCTTACGGGTAACTGGGGCCAACGTCCTGACTTTC.

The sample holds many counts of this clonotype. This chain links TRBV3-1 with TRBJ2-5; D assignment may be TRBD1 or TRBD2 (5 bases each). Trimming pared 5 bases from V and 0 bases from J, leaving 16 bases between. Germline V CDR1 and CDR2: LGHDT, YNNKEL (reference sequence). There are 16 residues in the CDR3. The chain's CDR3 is CASSWLGPEYQETQYF. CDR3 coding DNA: TGTGCCAGCAGCTGGCTGGGACCTGAGTACCAAGAGACCCAGTACTTC.

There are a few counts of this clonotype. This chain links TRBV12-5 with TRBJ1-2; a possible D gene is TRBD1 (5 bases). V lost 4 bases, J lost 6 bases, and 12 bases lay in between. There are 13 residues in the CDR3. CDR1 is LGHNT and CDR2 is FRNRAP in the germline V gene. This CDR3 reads CASGYGREDGYTF. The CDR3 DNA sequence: TGTGCTAGTGGTTACGGCAGGGAGGATGGCTACACCTTC.

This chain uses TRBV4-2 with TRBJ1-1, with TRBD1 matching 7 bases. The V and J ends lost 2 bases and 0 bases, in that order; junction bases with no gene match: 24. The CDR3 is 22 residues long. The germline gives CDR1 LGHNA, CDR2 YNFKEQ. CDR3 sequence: CASSQPDWDSVLPLTLNTEAFF. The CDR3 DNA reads TGTGCCAGCAGCCAACCCGATTGGGACAGCGTCCTACCGCTAACCTTGAACACTGAAGCTTTCTTT.

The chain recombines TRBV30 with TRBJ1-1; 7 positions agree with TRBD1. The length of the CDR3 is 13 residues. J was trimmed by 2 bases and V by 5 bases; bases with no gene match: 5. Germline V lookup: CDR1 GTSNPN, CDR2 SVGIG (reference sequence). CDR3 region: CAWDRDPNTEAFF. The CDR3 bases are TGTGCCTGGGACAGGGATCCAAACACTGAAGCTTTCTTT.

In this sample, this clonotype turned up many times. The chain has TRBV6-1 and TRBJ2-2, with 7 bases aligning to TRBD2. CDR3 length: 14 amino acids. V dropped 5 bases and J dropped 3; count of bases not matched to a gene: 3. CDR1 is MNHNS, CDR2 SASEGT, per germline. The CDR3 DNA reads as TGTGCCAGCAGTCTGGGGGGGTACACCGGGGAGCTGTTTTTT. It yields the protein CASSLGGYTGELFF.

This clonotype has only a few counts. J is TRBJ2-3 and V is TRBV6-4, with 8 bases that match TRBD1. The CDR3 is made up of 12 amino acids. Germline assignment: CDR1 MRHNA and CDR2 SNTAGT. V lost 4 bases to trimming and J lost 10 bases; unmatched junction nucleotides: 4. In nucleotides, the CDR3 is TGTGCCAGCAGTGCGCAGACAGGGGCGCAGTATTTT. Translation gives CASSAQTGAQYF.

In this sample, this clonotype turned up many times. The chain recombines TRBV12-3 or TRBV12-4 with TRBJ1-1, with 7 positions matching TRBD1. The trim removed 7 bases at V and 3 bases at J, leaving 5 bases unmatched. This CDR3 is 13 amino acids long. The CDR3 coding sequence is TGTGCCAGCACCCCAGGGGGGCACACTGAAGCTTTCTTT. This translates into CASTPGGHTEAFF.

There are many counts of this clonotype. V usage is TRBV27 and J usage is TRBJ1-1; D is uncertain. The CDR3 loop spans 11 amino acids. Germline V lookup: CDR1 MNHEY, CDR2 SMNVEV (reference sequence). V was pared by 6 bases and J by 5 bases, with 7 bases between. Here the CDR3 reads CASSEGTEAFF. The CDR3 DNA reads TGTGCCAGCAGCGAGGGAACTGAAGCTTTCTTT.

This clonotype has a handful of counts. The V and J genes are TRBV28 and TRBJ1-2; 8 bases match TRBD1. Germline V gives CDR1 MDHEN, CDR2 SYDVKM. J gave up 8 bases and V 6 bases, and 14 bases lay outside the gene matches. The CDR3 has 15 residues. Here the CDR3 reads CASRPNLRTGRGYTF. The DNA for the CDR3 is TGTGCCAGCAGGCCGAACCTTCGGACAGGGAGAGGCTACACCTTC.

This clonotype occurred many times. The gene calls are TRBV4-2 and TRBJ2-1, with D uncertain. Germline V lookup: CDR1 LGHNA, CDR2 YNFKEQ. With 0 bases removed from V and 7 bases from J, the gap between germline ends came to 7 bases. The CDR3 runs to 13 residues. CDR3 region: CASSQDSSNEQFF. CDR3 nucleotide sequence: TGTGCCAGCAGCCAAGATTCTAGTAATGAGCAGTTCTTC.

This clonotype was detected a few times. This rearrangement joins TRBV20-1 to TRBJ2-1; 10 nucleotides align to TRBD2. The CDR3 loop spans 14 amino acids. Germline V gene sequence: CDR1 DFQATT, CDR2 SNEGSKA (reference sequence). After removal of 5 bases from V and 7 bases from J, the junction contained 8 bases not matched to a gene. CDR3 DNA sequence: TGCAGTGCTCTTTCTAGCGGGGGATTTAATGAGCAGTTCTTC. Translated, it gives CSALSSGGFNEQFF.

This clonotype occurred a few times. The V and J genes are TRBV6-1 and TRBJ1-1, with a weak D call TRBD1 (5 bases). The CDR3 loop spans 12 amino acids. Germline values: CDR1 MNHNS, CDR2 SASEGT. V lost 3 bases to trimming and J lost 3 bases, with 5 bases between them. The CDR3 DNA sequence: TGTGCCAGCAGTGACAGGGACACTGAAGCTTTCTTT. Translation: CASSDRDTEAFF.

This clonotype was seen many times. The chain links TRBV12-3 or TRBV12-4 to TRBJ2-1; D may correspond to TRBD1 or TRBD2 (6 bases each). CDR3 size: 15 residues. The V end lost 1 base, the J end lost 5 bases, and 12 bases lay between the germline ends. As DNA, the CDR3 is TGTGCCAGCAGTTTAGGGGGGGCCCGGGACAATGAGCAGTTCTTC. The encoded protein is CASSLGGARDNEQFF.